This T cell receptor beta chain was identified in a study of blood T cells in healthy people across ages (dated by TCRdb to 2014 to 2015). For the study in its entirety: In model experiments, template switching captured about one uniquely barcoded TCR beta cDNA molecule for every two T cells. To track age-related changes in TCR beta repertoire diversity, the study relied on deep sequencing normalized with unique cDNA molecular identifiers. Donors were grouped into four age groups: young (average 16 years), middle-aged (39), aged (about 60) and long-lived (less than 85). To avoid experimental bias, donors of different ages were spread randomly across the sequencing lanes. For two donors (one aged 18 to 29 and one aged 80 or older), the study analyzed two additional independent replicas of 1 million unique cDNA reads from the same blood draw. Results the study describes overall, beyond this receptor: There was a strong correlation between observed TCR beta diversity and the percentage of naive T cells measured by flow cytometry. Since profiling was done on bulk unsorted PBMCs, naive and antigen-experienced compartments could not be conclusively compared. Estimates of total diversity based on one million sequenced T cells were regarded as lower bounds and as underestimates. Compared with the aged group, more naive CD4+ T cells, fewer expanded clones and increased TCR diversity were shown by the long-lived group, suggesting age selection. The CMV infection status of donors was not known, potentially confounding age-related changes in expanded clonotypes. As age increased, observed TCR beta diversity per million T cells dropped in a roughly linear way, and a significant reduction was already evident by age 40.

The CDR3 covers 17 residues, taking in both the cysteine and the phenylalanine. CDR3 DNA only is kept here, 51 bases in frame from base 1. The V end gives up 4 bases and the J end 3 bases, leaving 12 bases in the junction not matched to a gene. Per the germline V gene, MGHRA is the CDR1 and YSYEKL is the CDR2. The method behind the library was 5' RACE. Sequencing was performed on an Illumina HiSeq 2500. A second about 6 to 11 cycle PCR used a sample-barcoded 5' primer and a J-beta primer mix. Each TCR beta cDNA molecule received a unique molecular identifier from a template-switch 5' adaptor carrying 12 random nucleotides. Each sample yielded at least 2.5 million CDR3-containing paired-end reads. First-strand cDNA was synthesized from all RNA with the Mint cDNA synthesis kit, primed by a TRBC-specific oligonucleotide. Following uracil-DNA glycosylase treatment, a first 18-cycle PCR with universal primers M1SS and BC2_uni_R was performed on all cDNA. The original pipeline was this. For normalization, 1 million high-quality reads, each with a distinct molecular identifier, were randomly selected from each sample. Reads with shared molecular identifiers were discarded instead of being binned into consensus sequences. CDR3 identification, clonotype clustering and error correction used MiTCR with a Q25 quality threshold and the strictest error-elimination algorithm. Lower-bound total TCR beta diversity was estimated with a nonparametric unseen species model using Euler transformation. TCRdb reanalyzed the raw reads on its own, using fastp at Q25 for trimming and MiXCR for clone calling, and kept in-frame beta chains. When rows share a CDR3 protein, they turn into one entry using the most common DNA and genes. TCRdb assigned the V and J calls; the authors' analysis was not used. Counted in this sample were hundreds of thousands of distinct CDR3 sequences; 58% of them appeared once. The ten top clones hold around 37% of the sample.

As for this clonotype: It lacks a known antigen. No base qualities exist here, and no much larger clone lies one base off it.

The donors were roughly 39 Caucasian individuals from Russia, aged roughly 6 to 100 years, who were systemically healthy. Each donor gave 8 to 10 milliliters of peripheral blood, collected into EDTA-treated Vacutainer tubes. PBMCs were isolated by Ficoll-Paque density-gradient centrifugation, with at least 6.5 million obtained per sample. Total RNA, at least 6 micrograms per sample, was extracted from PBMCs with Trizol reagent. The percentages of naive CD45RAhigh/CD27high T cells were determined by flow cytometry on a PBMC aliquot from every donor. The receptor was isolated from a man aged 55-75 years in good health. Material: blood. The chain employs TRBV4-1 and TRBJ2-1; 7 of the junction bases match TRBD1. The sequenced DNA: TGCGCCAGCAGCCCGCAAGGACAGGCAGCCTACTACAATGAGCAGTTCTTC. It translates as CASSPQGQAAYYNEQFF.